The sequence of this T cell receptor beta chain was determined in a study of metastatic and nonmetastatic thyroid tumors. About the research overall: Repertoires from malignant and benign thyroid patients were compared across blood and tumor or nodule tissue. General study points: It was reported that TCR beta diversity was significantly higher in malignant thyroid tumors than benign nodules, in blood and tumor.

No treatment of any kind had been given to any patient before thyroid surgery. As handled by the study authors: To classify distant metastasis in papillary thyroid cancer, a model was built from CDR3 differences across clinicopathological groups. TCRdb redid the clone calls on the PCR reads using MiXCR. TCRdb, not the authors, supplied the V and J calls. The sample carries tens of thousands of clones, about 12% recorded once. The CDR3 runs to 13 residues. Trimming shortened V by 1 base and J by 4 bases, and 7 bases separated the two germline ends. Per the germline V gene, CDR1 is MNHNS and CDR2 is SASEGT. This clone was recorded many times. Its specificity is unknown.

This TCR came from a female donor with papillary thyroid cancer or a benign thyroid nodule (not recorded which). Some clones in this sample may be carry-over from other donors' samples. Sequences were obtained from tumor tissue. The chain uses TRBV6-1 and TRBJ1-1; D ambiguous. Here the CDR3 DNA reads TGTGCCAGCAGTGAAGAGGCGATCACTGAAGCTTTCTTT. Translated: CASSEEAITEAFF.